This paragraph reports one T cell receptor beta chain. The germline V gene encodes CDR1 SEHNR and CDR2 FQNEAQ (reference sequence). The CDR3 runs 15 residues. Trimming pared 5 bases from V and 5 bases from J, leaving 18 bases between. This specimen belongs to a study of shared clonotypes between healthy human individuals. Method: immunoSEQ multiplex PCR; TCRdb's copy keeps in-frame clones and lacks some. The sample lists 550,000 to 800,000 clones, less than 95% occurring once. This TCR was sampled from a man in his late teens or twenties in good health. Some clones in this sample may be carry-over from other donors' samples. The sample comprised memory CD8+ T cells from PBMCs. Subset reported: CD45RO+ cells pooled with CCR7-negative TemRA cells. The chain joins TRBV7-9 to TRBJ1-2; a possible D gene is TRBD1 (5 bases). The CDR3 region has the DNA TGTGCCAGCAGCCACATCGGGGCTGACCCATATGGCTACACCTTC. Translation: CASSHIGADPYGYTF.